The 31 T cell receptor beta chains below come from one sample, sequenced in a study of T cell changes during pregnancy in multiple sclerosis. Data came from immunoSEQ multiplex PCR; TCRdb stores just in-frame clones and leaves some out. The profile shows 100,000 to 110,000 clones, roughly 90% of them singletons. This specimen was peripheral blood, taken after pregnancy. The receptors come from a female donor with multiple sclerosis, enrolled in a pregnancy study.

The J gene is TRBJ1-1, the V gene TRBV19; weak D call: TRBD1 (5 bases). In germline, CDR1 is LNHDA, CDR2 SQIVND (reference sequence). The CDR3 totals 15 residues. The V end was cut by 10 bases, the J end by 1 base, with 19 bases between. DNA for the CDR3: TGTGCCACCAACACACCGGGGGAGAGGAACACTGAAGCTTTCTTT. Translation: CATNTPGERNTEAFF.

J is TRBJ2-5 and V is TRBV7-9; weak D call: TRBD1 (6 bases). The V end was cut by 5 bases, the J end by 1 base, with 14 bases between. The CDR3 totals 15 residues. Germline V gene lookup returns CDR1 SEHNR and CDR2 FQNEAQ (reference sequence). CDR3 in amino acids: CASSPRGQIQETQYF. The CDR3 DNA reads as TGTGCCAGCAGCCCCCGAGGACAGATCCAAGAGACCCAGTACTTC.

This chain links TRBV7-9 with TRBJ2-1, with D perhaps matching TRBD2 (6 bases). Germline values: CDR1 SEHNR, CDR2 FQNEAQ (reference sequence). The CDR3 spans 15 residues. The V end lost 0 bases, the J end lost 0 bases, and 6 bases lay between the germline ends. The CDR3: CASSLAGSSYNEQFF. CDR3 sequence (DNA): TGTGCCAGCAGCTTAGCCGGGAGCTCCTACAATGAGCAGTTCTTC.

The chain joins TRBV7-2 to TRBJ1-2; 8 nucleotides match TRBD1. Losses at the gene ends were 8 bases for V and 6 bases for J; bases not matched to a gene: 11. The CDR3 has 14 amino acids. The V gene's germline CDR1 is SGHTA and CDR2 FQGNSA. The CDR3 sequence is CASLLGDRSNGYTF. DNA of the CDR3: TGTGCCAGCCTCCTCGGGGACAGGTCTAATGGCTACACCTTC.

V gene TRBV10-3 combines with J gene TRBJ1-2, with TRBD1 identical over 8 bases. The germline V gene has CDR1 ENHRY and CDR2 SYGVKD. J lost 4 bases, V lost 0 bases, and 7 bases had no gene match. The CDR3 runs 16 residues. The CDR3 loop is CAISESHGQGGYGYTF. As DNA, the CDR3 is TGTGCCATCAGTGAGTCTCACGGACAGGGTGGCTATGGCTACACCTTC.

The rearrangement joins TRBV10-2 to TRBJ2-3; 10 bases map to TRBD2. Germline trimming cut 0 bases from V and 2 bases from J; bases unmatched to any gene: 2. This CDR3 is 16 amino acids long. The germline V gene has CDR1 WSHSY and CDR2 SAAADI. This CDR3 is CASSESGLAITDTQYF. The CDR3 bases are TGCGCCAGCAGTGAGTCGGGACTAGCGATCACAGATACGCAGTATTTT.

The chain carries TRBV19 and TRBJ2-3, with 10 bases matching TRBD1. The germline V gene has CDR1 LNHDA and CDR2 SQIVND (reference sequence). The trim removed 2 bases at V and 4 bases at J, leaving 3 bases unmatched. The CDR3 extends over 15 amino acids. CDR3 residues: CASSITGTGADTQYF. The CDR3 coding sequence is TGTGCCAGTAGTATAACCGGGACAGGGGCAGATACGCAGTATTTT.

This chain links TRBV6-6 with TRBJ2-1; 7 bases line up with TRBD1. This CDR3 contains 14 residues. Germline V lookup: CDR1 MNHNY, CDR2 SVGAGI (reference sequence). Germline trimming cut 6 bases from V and 4 bases from J; bases unmatched to any gene: 6. The CDR3: CASSSGTEYNEQFF. In DNA form, the CDR3 reads TGTGCCAGCAGCTCCGGGACAGAGTACAATGAGCAGTTCTTC.

The rearrangement joins TRBV7-9 to TRBJ1-4; perhaps TRBD1 as D (5 bases). The CDR3 runs to 16 residues. The germline V gene encodes CDR1 SEHNR and CDR2 FQNEAQ (reference sequence). The V gene lost 5 bases and the J gene lost 8 bases, with 21 bases spanning the gap. CDR3: CASSRNSGATEEKLFF. CDR3 DNA: TGTGCCAGCAGCAGAAACAGTGGGGCCACGGAGGAAAAACTGTTTTTT.

A few counts support this clone. The CDR3 sequence: CASSVGRGGDQPQHF. In DNA, the CDR3 is TGTGCCAGCAGCGTAGGACGGGGTGGCGATCAGCCCCAGCATTTT. The V and J genes are TRBV7-9 and TRBJ1-5; D is ambiguous. V gave up 5 bases and J gave up 5 bases, with 16 bases separating them. Germline CDR1 is SEHNR and CDR2 is FQNEAQ (reference sequence). The CDR3 length is 15 residues.

V and J are TRBV5-4 and TRBJ1-1, with D unresolved. CDR3 length equals 13 residues. From germline, CDR1 is SGHNT and CDR2 YYREEE (reference sequence). Between the trimmed V and J ends, which lost 5 bases and 4 bases, there was a span of 12 bases. The CDR3 DNA sequence: TGTGCCAGCAGTCGTGTATTGAGCACTGAAGCTTTCTTT. This codes for CASSRVLSTEAFF.

The chain joins TRBV7-9 to TRBJ2-7, with TRBD2 matching 7 bases. J gave up 7 bases and V 1 base, and 7 bases lay outside the gene matches. The CDR3 covers 14 residues. Germline-derived CDR1 and CDR2 are SEHNR and FQNEAQ (reference sequence). The CDR3 reads CASSLEGTIGEQYF. CDR3 nucleotides: TGTGCCAGCAGCTTAGAAGGGACTATAGGGGAGCAGTACTTC.

The CDR3 region is CASSLGSGYGYTF. The CDR3 region has the DNA TGCGCCAGCAGCTTGGGGTCAGGATATGGCTACACCTTC. The chain links TRBV5-1 to TRBJ1-2, with unresolved D. V was cut by 0 bases and J by 5 bases, with 8 bases left in between. Germline-derived CDR1 and CDR2 are SGHRS and YFSETQ. This CDR3 spans 13 amino acids.

V gene TRBV7-3 combines with J gene TRBJ2-2; D is ambiguous. The CDR3 extends over 13 amino acids. V was cut by 5 bases and J by 1 base, with 5 bases left in between. In germline, CDR1 is SGHTA, CDR2 FQGTGA. CDR3 coding DNA: TGTGCCAGCAGCCTAGAGAACACCGGGGAGCTGTTTTTT. It translates to CASSLENTGELFF.

The chain recombines TRBV30 with TRBJ2-2, with 8 bases lining up with TRBD1. Per the germline V gene, CDR1 is GTSNPN and CDR2 is SVGIG (reference sequence). The CDR3 has 14 amino acids. V was pared by 5 bases and J by 4 bases, with 6 bases of the junction left unmatched. CDR3 in amino acids: CAWGGQESTGELFF. Written as DNA, the CDR3 is TGTGCCTGGGGGGGACAGGAGTCCACCGGGGAGCTGTTTTTT.

The chain employs TRBV15 and TRBJ1-4; tentatively, D is TRBD1 (5 bases). The CDR3 runs 18 residues. CDR1 and CDR2 (germline): LNHNV, YYDKDF (reference sequence). Trimming pared 0 bases from V and 7 bases from J, leaving 21 bases between. The DNA for the CDR3 is TGTGCCACCAGCAGAGATAAGTGGGGGGGAGACACAACTGAAAAACTGTTTTTT. Translating it yields CATSRDKWGGDTTEKLFF.

The V gene is TRBV6-1, the J gene TRBJ1-1; weak D call: TRBD1 (5 bases). V lost 6 bases to trimming and J lost 3 bases, with 14 bases between them. CDR3 length: 14 amino acids. Per the germline V gene, CDR1 is MNHNS and CDR2 is SASEGT. The DNA for the CDR3 is TGTGCCAGCAGGCCAGGGAGGGGATACACTGAAGCTTTCTTT. Translating it yields CASRPGRGYTEAFF.

V usage is TRBV5-1 and J usage is TRBJ2-6; possibly TRBD1 for D (6 bases). The CDR3 totals 17 residues. Germline V CDR1 and CDR2: SGHRS, YFSETQ. The ends were cut back, 1 base at V and 0 bases at J, with 11 bases in the middle. DNA of the CDR3: TGCGCCAGCAGCTTGCGAGGGGACAACTCTGGGGCCAACGTCCTGACTTTC. This sequence encodes CASSLRGDNSGANVLTF.

The J gene is TRBJ2-2, the V gene TRBV5-4; 9 bases are a match to TRBD2. V lost 1 base, J lost 7 bases, and 5 bases stayed unmatched. The CDR3 is 15 residues long. Looked up from germline, CDR1 is SGHNT and CDR2 is YYREEE (reference sequence). The CDR3 spells CASSLTRGGYGELFF. CDR3 in DNA: TGTGCCAGCAGCTTGACGCGGGGGGGTTACGGGGAGCTGTTTTTT. Variable domain in full (rest from reference TRBV5-4 and TRBJ2-2): ETGVTQSPTHLIKTRGQQVTLRCSSQSGHNTVSWYQQALGQGPQFIFQYYREEENGRGNFPPRFSGLQFPNYSSELNVNALELDDSALYLCASSLTRGGYGELFFGEGSRLTVL.

The chain links TRBV15 to TRBJ1-3; D may be TRBD1 (5 bases). The CDR3 loop spans 18 amino acids. Trimming took 1 base from V and 2 from J, leaving 18 bases between them. Germline V gene data show CDR1 as LNHNV and CDR2 as YYDKDF (reference sequence). The CDR3 protein is CATSRGSGATSAGNTIYF. The CDR3 nucleotides are TGTGCCACCAGCAGAGGGAGTGGGGCTACGTCGGCTGGAAACACCATATATTTT.

The chain employs TRBV5-1 and TRBJ2-1, with TRBD1 matching over 7 bases. Germline CDR1 and CDR2: SGHRS and YFSETQ. The CDR3 loop spans 16 amino acids. J gave up 9 bases and V 4 bases, and 16 bases lay outside the gene matches. CDR3 coding DNA: TGCGCCAGCAGCAGACAGGGTCTGGGGTCACTTGGTGAGCAGTTCTTC. Translated, it gives CASSRQGLGSLGEQFF.

This sequence joins TRBV2 and TRBJ2-1; unclear D gene. CDR1 and CDR2 from the germline V gene are SNHLY and FYNNEI. Trimming shortened V by 6 bases and J by 0 bases, and 9 bases separated the two germline ends. The CDR3 covers 14 residues. CDR3 residues: CASRPGSSYNEQFF. CDR3 in DNA: TGTGCCAGCAGACCAGGTAGCTCCTACAATGAGCAGTTCTTC.

This sequence joins TRBV7-8 and TRBJ2-6; D is ambiguous. The CDR3 runs 17 residues. The germline V gene has CDR1 SGHVS and CDR2 FQNEAQ. Trimming left V 5 bases short and J 0 bases short, with 14 bases between. CDR3 amino acids: CASSTIMSYSGANVLTF. As DNA, the CDR3 is TGTGCCAGCAGCACTATCATGAGTTACTCTGGGGCCAACGTCCTGACTTTC.

The chain links TRBV4-1 to TRBJ2-7, with 9 bases that match TRBD2. Looked up from germline, CDR1 is MGHRA and CDR2 is YSYEKL. This CDR3 comprises 17 residues. The ends lost 0 bases at V and 2 bases at J; junction bases unmatched: 8. CDR3: CASSQDLASGVTYEQYF. The CDR3 coding sequence is TGCGCCAGCAGCCAAGATCTTGCTAGCGGGGTCACCTACGAGCAGTACTTC.

V usage is TRBV5-5 and J usage is TRBJ1-5; D unresolved. The V and J ends lost 0 bases and 7 bases respectively, with 8 bases between them. This CDR3 is 13 amino acids long. Germline loops: CDR1 SGHKS, CDR2 YYEKEE (reference sequence). CDR3: CASSLGGQQPQHF. The CDR3 DNA reads TGTGCCAGCAGCTTGGGAGGGCAGCAGCCCCAGCATTTT.

The chain employs TRBV2 and TRBJ2-5; 14 positions match TRBD2. Germline values: CDR1 SNHLY, CDR2 FYNNEI. The CDR3 totals 15 residues. Germline trimming cut 6 bases from V and 5 bases from J; bases unmatched to any gene: 5. The CDR3 spells CASRGTSGSKETQYF. CDR3 coding DNA: TGTGCCAGCAGAGGGACTAGCGGGAGTAAGGAGACCCAGTACTTC. Filled out from reference TRBV2 and TRBJ2-5, the complete variable domain reads EPEVTQTPSHQVTQMGQEVILRCVPISNHLYFYWYRQILGQKVEFLVSFYNNEISEKSEIFDDQFSVERPDGSNFTLKIRSTKLEDSAMYFCASRGTSGSKETQYFGPGTRLLVL.

The chain employs TRBV5-1 and TRBJ1-1, with D perhaps matching TRBD1 (6 bases). The length of the CDR3 is 14 residues. Germline values: CDR1 SGHRS, CDR2 YFSETQ. V was trimmed by 1 base and J by 4 bases, leaving 11 bases between them. CDR3 loop: CASSLSGASTEAFF. The CDR3 DNA is TGCGCCAGCAGCTTGTCAGGGGCCTCCACTGAAGCTTTCTTT.

This chain connects TRBV15 to TRBJ1-2, with a weak D call TRBD1 (6 bases). The CDR3 sequence is 14 residues long. Germline lookup yields CDR1 LNHNV and CDR2 YYDKDF (reference sequence). Trimming removed 3 bases from V and 5 bases from J, with 13 bases in between. Written as DNA, the CDR3 is TGTGCCACCAGCAGGCAGTCAGGGGAATATGGCTACACCTTC. Protein sequence: CATSRQSGEYGYTF.

The chain recombines TRBV9 with TRBJ2-3; TRBD2 agrees at 7 bases. CDR1 and CDR2 from the germline V gene are SGDLS and YYNGEE. The CDR3 runs to 15 residues. V trimming: 4 bases; J trimming: 1 base; junction bases outside the gene matches: 6. CDR3 coding DNA: TGTGCCAGCAGCCGGAGCGGGGAGGGCACAGATACGCAGTATTTT. Amino acids: CASSRSGEGTDTQYF. The whole variable domain, remainder taken from reference TRBV9 and TRBJ2-3, is DSGVTQTPKHLITATGQRVTLRCSPRSGDLSVYWYQQSLDQGLQFLIQYYNGEERAKGNILERFSAQQFPDLHSELNLSSLELGDSALYFCASSRSGEGTDTQYFGPGTRLTVL.

V and J are TRBV6-5 and TRBJ2-7; possible D gene TRBD1, 5 bases. The germline gives CDR1 MNHEY, CDR2 SVGAGI. This CDR3 is built from 15 residues. The germline V and J ends were trimmed by 7 bases and 6 bases, with 22 bases remaining between them. As DNA, the CDR3 is TGTGCCAGCACCTCGTCAAGCTATAAAAGGGGCGAGCAGTACTTC. Translation gives CASTSSSYKRGEQYF.

The chain recombines TRBV19 with TRBJ1-5; 8 bases are shared with TRBD1. The CDR3 spans 16 residues. J was trimmed by 4 bases and V by 1 base; bases with no gene match: 6. CDR1 LNHDA and CDR2 SQIVND come from the germline V gene (reference sequence). The CDR3 spells CASSIVAGGGNQPQHF. The DNA of the CDR3 is TGTGCCAGTAGTATAGTGGCAGGGGGCGGTAATCAGCCCCAGCATTTT. The variable domain in full, with the rest retrieved from reference TRBV19 and TRBJ1-5, is DGGITQSPKYLFRKEGQNVTLSCEQNLNHDAMYWYRQDPGQGLRLIYYSQIVNDFQKGDIAEGYSVSREKKESFPLTVTSAQKNPTAFYLCASSIVAGGGNQPQHFGDGTRLSIL.